One and the same sample provided the 20 T cell receptor beta chains below, sequenced in a study of T-cell memory formation after mild COVID-19. In TCRdb, the 5' RACE reads were re-called with MiXCR into one record per CDR3 protein. Of 250,000 or so distinct CDR3 sequences in the sample, 8.5% to 9.5% are singletons; the top ten hold roughly a fifth. The sequenced material came from PBMCs or a T cell subset sorted from them (not recorded which). All receptors derive from a man younger than 35 who had mild COVID-19 (a few samples of this study predate the infection). Cell type and time point are not known.

This clonotype was recorded a few times. The chain uses TRBV7-2 and TRBJ1-1, with TRBD1 matching over 8 bases. This CDR3 is built from 15 residues. V was clipped by 6 bases and J by 4 bases; unmatched bases: 10. Germline CDR1 is SGHTA and CDR2 is FQGNSA. The chain's CDR3 is CASSPWTGRRTEAFF. CDR3 nucleotide sequence: TGTGCCAGCAGTCCGTGGACAGGGAGGCGCACTGAAGCTTTCTTT.

The sample holds a few counts of this clonotype. The rearrangement links TRBV7-9 to TRBJ2-1, with TRBD1 matching over 7 bases. V was pared by 1 base and J by 5 bases, with 5 bases of the junction left unmatched. Germline CDR1 reads SEHNR; CDR2 reads FQNEAQ (reference sequence). CDR3 size: 15 residues. CDR3 nucleotide sequence: TGTGCCAGCAGCTTAGGACAGGGTTATCACAATGAGCAGTTCTTC. Amino acids: CASSLGQGYHNEQFF.

This clonotype has only a few counts. The rearrangement joins TRBV7-2 to TRBJ1-2; no clear D gene. Trimming cost V 1 base and J 7 bases, with 7 bases left between them. Germline CDR1 is SGHTA and CDR2 is FQGNSA. The CDR3 sequence is 12 residues long. In nucleotides, the CDR3 is TGTGCCAGCAGCTTAGTTGAGGGTGGCTACACCTTC. Protein: CASSLVEGGYTF. Variable domain in full (rest from reference TRBV7-2 and TRBJ1-2): GAGVSQSPSNKVTEKGKDVELRCDPISGHTALYWYRQSLGQGLEFLIYFQGNSAPDKSGLPSDRFSAERTGGSVSTLTIQRTQQEDSAVYLCASSLVEGGYTFGSGTRLTVV.

This clonotype appeared a few times. V is TRBV4-3 and J is TRBJ2-5, with D perhaps TRBD1 (5 bases). Germline V gene lookup returns CDR1 LGHNA and CDR2 YSLEER. CDR3 size: 15 residues. The ends were cut back, 0 bases at V and 5 bases at J, with 13 bases in the middle. The CDR3 reads CASSQDRRAGETQYF. For the CDR3, the DNA is TGCGCCAGCAGCCAAGATCGCAGGGCTGGGGAGACCCAGTACTTC.

The count of this clonotype is one. The chain joins TRBV6-2 or TRBV6-3 to TRBJ2-3, with TRBD2 identical over 8 bases. CDR1 MNHEY and CDR2 SVGEGT come from the germline V gene. V lost 0 bases, J lost 0 bases, and 5 bases stayed unmatched. This CDR3 spans 17 amino acids. The CDR3 loop is CASSYSTSATSTDTQYF. The CDR3 DNA follows: TGTGCCAGCAGTTACTCGACTAGCGCCACTAGCACAGATACGCAGTATTTT.

This clonotype was counted a few times. V usage is TRBV4-3 and J usage is TRBJ2-6; D might be TRBD1 or TRBD2, each matching 5 bases. CDR1 and CDR2 (germline): LGHNA, YSLEER. CDR3 length: 16 amino acids. V lost 11 bases and J lost 0, with 17 bases in between. In DNA, the CDR3 is TGCGCCGCAGGGAGTAGGGGAAACTCTGGGGCCAACGTCCTGACTTTC. This translates into CAAGSRGNSGANVLTF.

The V gene is TRBV5-8, the J gene TRBJ2-1; D gene unclear. Germline V gene data show CDR1 as SGHTS and CDR2 as YDEGEE. V was clipped by 3 bases and J by 5 bases, with 15 bases between them. The CDR3 consists of 15 residues. CDR3 region: CASSSLTTEHNEQFF. The CDR3 DNA follows: TGTGCCAGCAGCTCCTTAACAACCGAGCACAATGAGCAGTTCTTC.

This clonotype was recorded many times. The chain is built from TRBV6-6 and TRBJ2-3; D remains unclear. The germline V gene encodes CDR1 MNHNY and CDR2 SVGAGI (reference sequence). Trimming took off 2 bases at V and 2 bases at J, with 11 bases between the two ends. The CDR3 sequence is 15 residues long. CDR3 in DNA: TGTGCCAGCAGTTACGGTCGACTCTACACAGATACGCAGTATTTT. Amino acid sequence: CASSYGRLYTDTQYF.

This clonotype was seen more than once but under ten times. The V gene is TRBV5-1, the J gene TRBJ2-1; possibly TRBD1 or TRBD2 for D (6 bases each). V shed 3 bases and J shed 3 bases, with 13 bases lying between them. The V gene's germline CDR1 is SGHRS and CDR2 YFSETQ. The CDR3 has 15 amino acids. This CDR3 reads CASSSGAGDYNEQFF. CDR3 nucleotide sequence: TGCGCCAGCAGCTCGGGGGCAGGGGACTACAATGAGCAGTTCTTC. The full variable domain, in which reference TRBV5-1 and TRBJ2-1 provide the parts outside the CDR3, is KAGVTQTPRYLIKTRGQQVTLSCSPISGHRSVSWYQQTPGQGLQFLFEYFSETQRNKGNFPGRFSGRQFSNSRSEMNVSTLELGDSALYLCASSSGAGDYNEQFFGPGTRLTVL.

V gene TRBV2 combines with J gene TRBJ2-5; 8 bases fit TRBD2. The V gene end was trimmed by 4 bases and the J gene end by 11 bases; junction bases not matched to a gene: 12. The CDR3 is 14 residues long. CDR1 and CDR2 (germline): SNHLY, FYNNEI. CDR3 sequence: CASSGPPLPGGQYF. The DNA of the CDR3 is TGTGCCAGCAGTGGACCCCCCCTTCCGGGGGGGCAGTACTTC.

This clonotype was observed a few times. The chain employs TRBV6-6 and TRBJ2-3; possibly TRBD1 for D (6 bases). V was shortened by 5 bases and J by 0 bases, with 12 bases between the two germline ends. The V gene's germline CDR1 is MNHNY and CDR2 SVGAGI (reference sequence). The CDR3 contains 15 residues. CDR3 amino acids: CASSEQGGSTDTQYF. CDR3 nucleotide sequence: TGTGCCAGCAGTGAACAGGGTGGGAGCACAGATACGCAGTATTTT.

V gene TRBV9 combines with J gene TRBJ2-1, with TRBD2 matching over 8 bases. Germline assignment: CDR1 SGDLS and CDR2 YYNGEE. This CDR3 has 15 amino acids. With 0 bases clipped from V and 5 bases from J, the junction kept 4 bases outside the gene matches. CDR3 region: CASSVVSGDHNEQFF. The CDR3 DNA reads as TGTGCCAGCAGCGTAGTTAGCGGGGATCACAATGAGCAGTTCTTC.

The chain joins TRBV12-3 or TRBV12-4 to TRBJ1-4; no clear D gene. The length of the CDR3 is 14 residues. V was pared by 6 bases and J by 3 bases, with 11 bases between. In DNA form, the CDR3 reads TGTGCCAGCAGCCAAGTTCTCGCTAATGAAAAACTGTTTTTT. Its protein is CASSQVLANEKLFF.

Ten or more counts support this clonotype. The chain uses TRBV4-1 and TRBJ1-1, with TRBD1 matching 8 bases. V gave up 2 bases and J gave up 7 bases; unmatched junction bases: 6. Germline assignment: CDR1 MGHRA and CDR2 YSYEKL. This CDR3 is 14 amino acids long. This CDR3 reads CASSQPTGEDEAFF. CDR3 DNA: TGCGCCAGCAGCCAACCGACAGGGGAGGATGAAGCTTTCTTT.

This clonotype was seen a handful of times. The chain employs TRBV27 and TRBJ1-1; the match to TRBD1 covers 8 bases. Germline V lookup: CDR1 MNHEY, CDR2 SMNVEV (reference sequence). V was pared by 6 bases and J by 4 bases, with 10 bases of the junction left unmatched. The CDR3 is 15 residues long. The CDR3 DNA follows: TGTGCCAGCAGCGTCGGACAGGGTGGATTCACTGAAGCTTTCTTT. Protein: CASSVGQGGFTEAFF.

The chain is built from TRBV3-1 and TRBJ1-3; the D is unclear. Trimming removed 4 bases from V and 8 bases from J, with 15 bases in between. Germline V lookup: CDR1 LGHDT, CDR2 YNNKEL (reference sequence). This CDR3 has 14 residues. The CDR3 spells CASSRSPTLDTIYF. The CDR3 DNA reads TGTGCCAGCAGCCGATCCCCCACCCTAGACACCATATATTTT.

This chain connects TRBV7-9 to TRBJ2-7; D is unresolved. Trimming cost V 1 base and J 4 bases, with 11 bases left between them. Germline CDR1 SEHNR, CDR2 FQNEAQ (reference sequence). This CDR3 is 14 amino acids long. The CDR3 here is CASSLEPNGYEQYV. CDR3 nucleotides: TGTGCCAGCAGCTTAGAACCGAACGGGTACGAGCAGTACGTC.

The sample holds many counts of this clonotype. The V call is TRBV7-2, the J call TRBJ2-1, with 10 bases matching TRBD2. CDR3 length: 16 amino acids. With V trimmed by 3 bases and J by 6 bases, 8 bases remained unmatched. CDR1 and CDR2 (germline): SGHTA, FQGNSA. The CDR3 DNA follows: TGTGCCAGCAGCTTCCAGAGCGGGGGGGCAAGCAATGAGCAGTTCTTC. Amino acids: CASSFQSGGASNEQFF.

This clonotype has just a few counts. J is TRBJ2-3 and V is TRBV6-1; 7 nucleotides line up with TRBD2. Germline CDR1 is MNHNS and CDR2 is SASEGT. Unmatched junction bases numbered 5, after V lost 4 bases and J lost 1 base. This CDR3 is built from 15 residues. CDR3 amino acids: CASSAGLGGTDTQYF. Written as DNA, the CDR3 is TGTGCCAGCAGTGCAGGACTAGGGGGCACAGATACGCAGTATTTT.

This clonotype was recorded at least ten times. The rearrangement uses TRBV15 and TRBJ1-4; 8 bases are a match to TRBD1. This CDR3 is 17 amino acids long. J lost 4 bases, V lost 0 bases, and 7 bases had no gene match. The V gene's germline CDR1 is LNHNV and CDR2 YYDKDF (reference sequence). The CDR3 DNA is TGTGCCACCAGCAGAGATGTAGGACAGGGCTATAATGAAAAACTGTTTTTT. Its translation is CATSRDVGQGYNEKLFF.